This T cell receptor (beta chain) is drawn from a study of metastatic and nonmetastatic thyroid tumors. Whole-study context: For malignant and benign thyroid patients, tumor or nodule tissue and blood were the sources whose repertoires were compared.

As originally analysed: Clinicopathological groups supplied CDR3 differences that were used to build a distant-metastasis classifier for papillary thyroid cancer. TCRdb re-clonotyped the PCR reads via MiXCR. The V and J calls were determined by TCRdb, not by the authors. The table lists approximately 30,000 clones, around 16% of them singletons. No patient had received any treatment before thyroid surgery. The CDR3 runs 15 residues. V lost 9 bases to trimming and J lost 12 bases, with 29 bases between them. From germline, CDR1 is SNHLY and CDR2 FYNNEI. This chain uses TRBV2 with TRBJ2-5, with D possibly being TRBD1 (5 bases). This receptor was taken from a male donor with papillary thyroid cancer or a benign thyroid nodule (not recorded which). Some clones in this sample may be carry-over from other donors' samples. The sample comprised blood. CDR3 nucleotides: TGTGCCAGACAGGCGGATCTCGGCAACCAAGAGACAAAGTACTTC. Its translation: CARQADLGNQETKYF. Full variable domain (rest looked up from reference TRBV2 and TRBJ2-5): EPEVTQTPSHQVTQMGQEVILRCVPISNHLYFYWYRQILGQKVEFLVSFYNNEISEKSEIFDDQFSVERPDGSNFTLKIRSTKLEDSAMYFCARQADLGNQETKYFGPGTRLLVL.